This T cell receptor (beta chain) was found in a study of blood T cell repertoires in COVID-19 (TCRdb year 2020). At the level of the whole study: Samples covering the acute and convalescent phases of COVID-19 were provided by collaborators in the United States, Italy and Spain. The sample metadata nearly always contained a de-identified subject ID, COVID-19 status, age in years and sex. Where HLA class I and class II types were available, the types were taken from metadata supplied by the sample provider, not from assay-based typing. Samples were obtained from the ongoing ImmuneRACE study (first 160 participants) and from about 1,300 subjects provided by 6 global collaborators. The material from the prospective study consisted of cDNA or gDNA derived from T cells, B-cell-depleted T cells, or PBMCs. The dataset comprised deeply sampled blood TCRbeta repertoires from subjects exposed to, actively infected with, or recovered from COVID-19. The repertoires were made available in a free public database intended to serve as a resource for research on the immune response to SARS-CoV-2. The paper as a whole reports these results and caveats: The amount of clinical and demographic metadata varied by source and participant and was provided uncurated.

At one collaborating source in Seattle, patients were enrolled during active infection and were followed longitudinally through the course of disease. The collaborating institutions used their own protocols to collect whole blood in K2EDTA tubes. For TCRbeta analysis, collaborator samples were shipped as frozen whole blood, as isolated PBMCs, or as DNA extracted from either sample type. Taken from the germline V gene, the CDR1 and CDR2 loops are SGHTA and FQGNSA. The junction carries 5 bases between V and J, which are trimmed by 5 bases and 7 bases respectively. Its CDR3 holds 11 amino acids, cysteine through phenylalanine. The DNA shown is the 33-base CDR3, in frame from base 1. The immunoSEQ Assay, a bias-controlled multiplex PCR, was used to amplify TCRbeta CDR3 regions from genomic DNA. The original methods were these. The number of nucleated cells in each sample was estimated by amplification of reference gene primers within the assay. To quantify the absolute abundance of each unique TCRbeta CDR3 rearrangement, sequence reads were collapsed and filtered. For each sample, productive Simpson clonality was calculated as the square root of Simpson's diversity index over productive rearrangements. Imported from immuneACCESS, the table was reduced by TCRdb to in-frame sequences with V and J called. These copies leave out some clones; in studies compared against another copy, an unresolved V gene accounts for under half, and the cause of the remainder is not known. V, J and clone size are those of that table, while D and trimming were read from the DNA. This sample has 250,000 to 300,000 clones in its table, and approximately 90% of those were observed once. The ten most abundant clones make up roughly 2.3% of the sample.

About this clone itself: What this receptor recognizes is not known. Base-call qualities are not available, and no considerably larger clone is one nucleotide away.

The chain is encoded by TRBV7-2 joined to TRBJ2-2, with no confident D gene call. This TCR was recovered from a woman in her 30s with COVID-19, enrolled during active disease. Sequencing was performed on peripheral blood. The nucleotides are TGTGCCAGCAGCCCCCACGGGGAGCTGTTTTTT. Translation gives CASSPHGELFF.